Listed below are T cell receptor beta chains from one sample, sequenced in a study of CD8+ T cells in alopecia areata. The assay was immunoSEQ multiplex PCR, and TCRdb's table has in-frame clones only and misses some. The sample lists more than 90,000 clones; roughly two fifths were seen once. Sequences were obtained from CD4+ T cells sorted from blood. The source of these receptors is a human donor with alopecia areata. Each CDR3 is given with its conserved first and last residue. A D gene is named only where the DNA matches it firmly. A clone size is listed for some rows: how often the clone was seen (once, few, many), or a class if it is expanded.

J | size | V | D | CDR3 | DNA
TRBJ2-1 | few | TRBV28 | TRBD2 | CATGTSGRARDEQFF | TGTGCCACCGGGACTAGCGGGAGGGCTCGCGATGAGCAGTTCTTC
TRBJ1-2 | - | TRBV29-1 | TRBD1 | CSVGRQGASGYTF | TGCAGCGTTGGGAGACAGGGGGCCAGTGGCTACACCTTC
TRBJ2-6 | few | TRBV7-9 | - | CASSFFGANVLTF | TGTGCCAGCAGCTTCTTTGGGGCCAACGTCCTGACTTTC
TRBJ1-4 | - | TRBV29-1 | - | CSVPRWQLDEKLFF | TGCAGCGTTCCTCGCTGGCAGCTTGATGAAAAACTGTTTTTT
TRBJ2-3 | - | TRBV4-2 | - | CASSLKRGYDTQYF | TGTGCCAGCAGCCTAAAGAGGGGGTATGATACGCAGTATTTT
TRBJ1-1 | - | TRBV29-1 | - | CSVDLSGAFF | TGCAGCGTTGATTTGTCAGGGGCTTTCTTT
TRBJ1-6 | few | TRBV7-2 | TRBD1 | CASSSPLGTGDSPLHF | TGTGCCAGCAGCTCACCGTTAGGGACAGGGGATTCACCCCTCCACTTT
TRBJ1-4 | once | TRBV5-1 | - | CASSGAQGLNEKLFF | TGCGCCAGCAGCGGAGCACAGGGTTTAAATGAAAAACTGTTTTTT
TRBJ2-1 | few | TRBV30 | TRBD2 | CAWSGLAGFNEQFF | TGTGCCTGGAGTGGGCTAGCGGGTTTCAATGAGCAGTTCTTC
TRBJ2-2 | - | TRBV29-1 | TRBD1 | CSVGGTGGHTGELFF | TGCAGCGTCGGAGGGACAGGGGGGCACACCGGGGAGCTGTTTTTT
TRBJ1-2 | few | TRBV7-2 | - | CASSGQGRGGYTF | TGTGCCAGCAGCGGCCAGGGGCGAGGTGGCTACACCTTC
TRBJ1-4 | - | TRBV29-1 | - | CSATDTSEGLFF | TGCAGCGCTACTGATACCTCGGAGGGACTGTTTTTT
TRBJ2-3 | - | TRBV5-1 | - | CASSLGDSTDTQYF | TGCGCCAGCAGCTTGGGGGACAGCACAGATACGCAGTATTTT
TRBJ2-5 | few | TRBV29-1 | TRBD1 | CSVQTGGGETQYF | TGCAGCGTCCAAACAGGGGGCGGAGAGACCCAGTACTTC
TRBJ1-6 | - | TRBV7-2 | - | CASSYGRVGRSPLHF | TGTGCCAGCAGTTACGGGAGGGTGGGTCGTTCACCCCTCCACTTT
TRBJ2-5 | - | TRBV7-2 | TRBD2 | CASSTSLAGGVETQYF | TGTGCCAGCAGCACCTCACTAGCGGGAGGGGTCGAGACCCAGTACTTC
TRBJ2-7 | - | TRBV20-1 | - | CSATQNYEQYF | TGCAGTGCTACACAGAACTACGAGCAGTACTTC
TRBJ2-7 | once | TRBV7-2 | - | CASSRGGTGSYEQYF | TGTGCCAGCAGCCGGGGCGGGACTGGCTCCTACGAGCAGTACTTC
TRBJ1-1 | few | TRBV28 | - | CASSHRTEAFF | TGTGCCAGCAGTCACCGCACTGAAGCTTTCTTT
TRBJ2-5 | - | TRBV7-9 | - | CASSFPTGTQYF | TGTGCCAGCAGCTTCCCCACAGGGACCCAGTACTTC
TRBJ2-7 | - | TRBV28 | - | CASSGGGFFEQYF | TGTGCCAGCAGCGGCGGAGGGTTCTTCGAGCAGTACTTC
TRBJ2-7 | once | TRBV2 | - | CASRAQGSSYEQYF | TGTGCCAGCAGGGCCCAGGGTTCCTCCTACGAGCAGTACTTC
TRBJ1-1 | few | TRBV14 | - | CASSQPGMNTEAFF | TGTGCCAGCAGCCAACCAGGTATGAACACTGAAGCTTTCTTT
TRBJ2-2 | - | TRBV10-3 | - | CAISESWELFF | TGTGCCATCAGTGAGTCGTGGGAGCTGTTTTTT
TRBJ1-3 | few | TRBV29-1 | - | CSVVLVNSGNTIYF | TGCAGCGTTGTCCTAGTAAACTCTGGAAACACCATATATTTT
TRBJ2-7 | - | TRBV29-1 | TRBD1 | CSVETQDRWFGEQYF | TGCAGCGTTGAAACCCAGGACAGGTGGTTTGGAGAGCAGTACTTC
TRBJ1-1 | - | TRBV29-1 | - | CSVDANTEAFF | TGCAGCGTTGACGCAAACACTGAAGCTTTCTTT
TRBJ1-1 | - | TRBV10-3 | TRBD1 | CAISGQGSRKSEAFF | TGTGCCATCAGTGGACAGGGGTCCCGAAAGAGTGAAGCTTTCTTT
TRBJ1-1 | - | TRBV18 | TRBD1 | CASSMTGGNTEAFF | TGTGCCAGCTCCATGACAGGGGGGAACACTGAAGCTTTCTTT
TRBJ2-7 | - | TRBV29-1 | TRBD1 | CSVIYGRGLSYEQYF | TGCAGCGTCATTTATGGCAGGGGGCTTTCCTACGAGCAGTACTTC
TRBJ2-4 | - | TRBV5-6 | TRBD1 | CASSFFAAGDRNQYF | TGTGCCAGCAGCTTTTTCGCGGCCGGGGACAGGAACCAGTACTTC
TRBJ2-1 | once | TRBV30 | - | CAWSEDSEGEQFF | TGTGCCTGGAGTGAGGACAGCGAGGGTGAGCAGTTCTTC
TRBJ1-2 | - | TRBV29-1 | - | CSVDEAYGYTF | TGCAGCGTCGACGAAGCCTATGGCTACACCTTC
TRBJ1-1 | - | TRBV5-1 | - | CASSFELNTEAFF | TGCGCCAGCAGCTTTGAGTTGAACACTGAAGCTTTCTTT
TRBJ2-7 | - | TRBV18 | - | CASSPGDSYEQYF | TGTGCCAGCTCACCGGGAGACTCCTACGAGCAGTACTTC
TRBJ1-1 | - | TRBV9 | - | CASSSFGGATNTEAFF | TGTGCCAGCAGCTCTTTCGGGGGGGCGACGAACACTGAAGCTTTCTTT
TRBJ2-2 | - | TRBV5-1 | TRBD1 | CASSSRDSPNTGELFF | TGCGCCAGCAGCAGCCGGGACAGCCCGAACACCGGGGAGCTGTTTTTT
TRBJ2-7 | few | TRBV28 | TRBD2 | CASSGAGGIYEQYF | TGTGCCAGCAGCGGGGCGGGAGGGATCTACGAGCAGTACTTC
TRBJ2-7 | - | TRBV5-1 | - | CASSFGQGSSDEQYF | TGCGCCAGCAGCTTTGGGCAGGGGAGTTCGGACGAGCAGTACTTC
TRBJ1-1 | - | TRBV28 | - | CASRVSGNRNTEAFF | TGTGCCAGCAGAGTTTCCGGGAACAGGAACACTGAAGCTTTCTTT
TRBJ2-1 | once | TRBV30 | - | CAWSVNLGRYNEQFF | TGTGCCTGGAGTGTAAACCTGGGAAGGTACAATGAGCAGTTCTTC
TRBJ1-2 | - | TRBV7-2 | - | CASSTRTANYGYTF | TGTGCCAGCAGCACCCGGACAGCCAACTATGGCTACACCTTC
TRBJ2-7 | - | TRBV5-4 | - | CASSLFGGDEQYF | TGTGCCAGCAGCTTATTCGGCGGGGACGAGCAGTACTTC
TRBJ2-1 | - | TRBV6-5 | TRBD1 | CASSSGQGYNEQFF | TGTGCCAGCAGTTCGGGACAGGGGTACAATGAGCAGTTCTTC
TRBJ2-3 | - | TRBV7-9 | TRBD2 | CASSLGGAGGTDTQYF | TGTGCCAGCAGCCTCGGAGGGGCGGGAGGGACAGATACGCAGTATTTT
TRBJ2-1 | - | TRBV9 | TRBD2 | CASSVASGGPQQFF | TGTGCCAGCAGCGTAGCCAGCGGGGGACCCCAGCAGTTCTTC
TRBJ1-2 | - | TRBV7-2 | - | CASSLNRANYGYTF | TGTGCCAGCAGCTTAAACAGGGCTAACTATGGCTACACCTTC
TRBJ2-3 | - | TRBV7-3 | - | CASSFGGIGTDTQYF | TGTGCCAGCAGCTTCGGCGGGATTGGGACAGATACGCAGTATTTT
TRBJ1-5 | - | TRBV30 | - | CAWSVRNSNQPQHF | TGTGCCTGGAGTGTACGCAATAGCAATCAGCCCCAGCATTTT
TRBJ1-2 | few | TRBV4-2 | - | CASSQGGQGYTF | TGTGCCAGCAGCCAAGGCGGGCAAGGCTACACCTTC
TRBJ1-1 | - | TRBV25-1 | - | CASSEWENTEAFF | TGTGCCAGCAGTGAATGGGAGAACACTGAAGCTTTCTTT
TRBJ2-7 | - | TRBV19 | TRBD1 | CASSIAGTGIYEQYF | TGTGCCAGTAGTATCGCCGGGACAGGGATTTACGAGCAGTACTTC
TRBJ2-2 | - | TRBV29-1 | - | CSVGSPFRNTGELFF | TGCAGCGTTGGGTCCCCATTCCGAAACACCGGGGAGCTGTTTTTT
TRBJ2-7 | - | TRBV30 | - | CALGRNEQYF | TGTGCCTTGGGGCGGAACGAGCAGTACTTC
TRBJ2-3 | few | TRBV7-2 | TRBD1 | CAAGQGAADTQYF | TGTGCCGCCGGGCAGGGGGCCGCAGATACGCAGTATTTT
TRBJ2-5 | - | TRBV29-1 | TRBD2 | CSVWGLAEGKTQYF | TGCAGCGTGTGGGGACTAGCGGAAGGGAAGACCCAGTACTTC